One and the same sample provided the 18 T cell receptor beta chains below, sequenced in a study of blood T cell repertoires in COVID-19. Generated by immunoSEQ multiplex PCR, the TCRdb table keeps only in-frame clones and is missing some. Of about 230,000 clones listed, roughly 88% are singletons. Source material: PBMCs or T cells enriched from blood (not recorded which). The receptors here all came from a young woman who had been exposed to COVID-19.

The chain couples TRBV2 to TRBJ2-7; D may be TRBD2 (6 bases). V gave up 5 bases and J gave up 0 bases, with 14 bases separating them. The CDR3 has 15 residues. Germline V gene sequence: CDR1 SNHLY, CDR2 FYNNEI. The CDR3 sequence: CASSIRLGSSYEQYF. In DNA, the CDR3 is TGTGCCAGCAGTATCCGACTAGGGAGCTCCTACGAGCAGTACTTC.

The chain uses TRBV5-1 and TRBJ2-1; 10 positions agree with TRBD2. From germline, CDR1 is SGHRS and CDR2 YFSETQ. V shed 0 bases and J 1 base; nucleotides not matched to a gene: 7. The CDR3 is made up of 18 amino acids. CDR3 nucleotides: TGCGCCAGCAGCTTGGCCTGGACTAGCGGACTTTCCTACAATGAGCAGTTCTTC. It is translated as CASSLAWTSGLSYNEQFF.

This clone has a single count. This chain connects TRBV5-1 to TRBJ1-6, with 7 nucleotides matching TRBD1. With 2 bases clipped from V and 8 bases from J, the junction kept 7 bases outside the gene matches. The CDR3 has 15 amino acids. Germline CDR1 and CDR2: SGHRS and YFSETQ. CDR3 loop: CASSFIDREYSPLHF. For the CDR3, the DNA is TGCGCCAGCAGCTTCATCGACAGGGAGTATTCACCCCTCCACTTT.

The chain links TRBV5-1 to TRBJ1-5; TRBD1 aligns across 7 bases. The CDR3 extends over 15 amino acids. CDR1 and CDR2 from the germline V gene are SGHRS and YFSETQ. The V and J ends lost 1 base and 3 bases, in that order; junction bases with no gene match: 4. CDR3 bases: TGCGCCAGCAGCTTGAGCACAGGGGTCAATCAGCCCCAGCATTTT. The encoded protein is CASSLSTGVNQPQHF.

The chain is built from TRBV9 and TRBJ2-1; TRBD2 matches 11 bases. The germline gives CDR1 SGDLS, CDR2 YYNGEE. This CDR3 region has 16 residues. Trimming cost V 0 bases and J 9 bases; bases outside gene matches: 8. As DNA, the CDR3 is TGTGCCAGCAGCGTAGTTCTAGCGGGAGGTATCACTGAGCAGTTCTTC. Its translation is CASSVVLAGGITEQFF.

This chain connects TRBV28 to TRBJ2-4; 8 nucleotides match TRBD1. Looked up from germline, CDR1 is MDHEN and CDR2 is SYDVKM. The CDR3 contains 17 residues. With V trimmed by 2 bases and J by 5 bases, 11 bases remained unmatched. As DNA, the CDR3 is TGTGCCAGCAGTTTACCCCGAATCGACAGGGGAGAAAACATTCAGTACTTC. Its translation: CASSLPRIDRGENIQYF.

This clone was seen once. The chain has TRBV5-1 and TRBJ1-6; D remains ambiguous. The germline V gene encodes CDR1 SGHRS and CDR2 YFSETQ. The V end lost 0 bases, the J end lost 8 bases, and 6 bases lay between the germline ends. The CDR3 has 13 residues. CDR3 nucleotides: TGCGCCAGCAGCTTGGTGTCAGATTCACCCCTCCACTTT. The encoded protein is CASSLVSDSPLHF. The full variable domain, its missing parts supplied by reference TRBV5-1 and TRBJ1-6, is KAGVTQTPRYLIKTRGQQVTLSCSPISGHRSVSWYQQTPGQGLQFLFEYFSETQRNKGNFPGRFSGRQFSNSRSEMNVSTLELGDSALYLCASSLVSDSPLHFGNGTRLTVT.

The CDR3 sequence: CASSLGLERGTEAFF. Here the CDR3 DNA reads TGCGCCAGCAGCTTGGGTCTCGAGCGGGGCACTGAAGCTTTCTTT. This chain joins TRBV5-1 and TRBJ1-1; D remains ambiguous. Trimming took 0 bases from V and 4 from J, leaving 13 bases between them. Germline V gene lookup returns CDR1 SGHRS and CDR2 YFSETQ. The CDR3 runs to 15 residues.

This sequence joins TRBV2 and TRBJ1-2; perhaps TRBD1 as D (5 bases). Germline values: CDR1 SNHLY, CDR2 FYNNEI. V was trimmed by 5 bases and J by 6 bases, leaving 16 bases between them. The CDR3 extends over 14 amino acids. The CDR3 bases are TGTGCCAGCAGTATGGACGGGGGATTGCATGGCTACACCTTC. It codes for CASSMDGGLHGYTF.

The rearrangement links TRBV9 to TRBJ2-1, with 7 nucleotides matching TRBD2. Looked up from germline, CDR1 is SGDLS and CDR2 is YYNGEE. The V and J ends lost 0 bases and 10 bases, in that order; junction bases with no gene match: 10. This CDR3 is built from 15 residues. The CDR3 sequence: CASSVGGRERGEQFF. The CDR3 region has the DNA TGTGCCAGCAGCGTAGGAGGGCGGGAGAGGGGAGAGCAGTTCTTC.

The V gene is TRBV3-1 (or the pseudogene TRBV3-2), the J gene TRBJ2-1; possibly TRBD1 for D (6 bases). Germline CDR1 and CDR2: LGHDT and YNNKEL (reference sequence). This CDR3 is 17 amino acids long. Trimming cost V 3 bases and J 9 bases, with 24 bases left between them. The CDR3 protein is CASSHDRGGSRIGEQFF. CDR3 in DNA: TGTGCCAGCAGCCATGATAGAGGGGGATCCCGCATTGGTGAGCAGTTCTTC.

The chain employs TRBV5-1 and TRBJ1-2, with 7 bases that match TRBD1. The CDR3 sequence is 14 residues long. From germline, CDR1 is SGHRS and CDR2 YFSETQ. The V gene end was trimmed by 3 bases and the J gene end by 8 bases; junction bases not matched to a gene: 10. CDR3 bases: TGCGCCAGCAGCTCGGAGGGGGCGGCGGGAGGCTACACCTTC. Translation: CASSSEGAAGGYTF. Together with reference TRBV5-1 and TRBJ1-2, the CDR3 gives the full variable domain: KAGVTQTPRYLIKTRGQQVTLSCSPISGHRSVSWYQQTPGQGLQFLFEYFSETQRNKGNFPGRFSGRQFSNSRSEMNVSTLELGDSALYLCASSSEGAAGGYTFGSGTRLTVV.

This clone was picked up one time. This chain joins TRBV18 and TRBJ2-7; 10 nucleotides align to TRBD1. This CDR3 comprises 15 residues. V trimming: 4 bases; J trimming: 3 bases; junction bases outside the gene matches: 6. Germline V CDR1 and CDR2: KGHSH, LQKENI. CDR3 region: CASSHPGQGIYEQYF. In DNA, the CDR3 is TGTGCCAGCTCACACCCGGGACAGGGGATCTACGAGCAGTACTTC.

The V call is TRBV6-1, the J call TRBJ2-5; a possible D gene is TRBD2 (5 bases). The CDR3 spans 15 residues. Trimming shortened V by 1 base and J by 5 bases, and 14 bases separated the two germline ends. Germline CDR1 and CDR2: MNHNS and SASEGT. Here the CDR3 DNA reads TGTGCCAGCAGTGAAGGCCCGTCCGGCGGGGAGACCCAGTACTTC. This translates into CASSEGPSGGETQYF.

The chain couples TRBV3-1 (or the pseudogene TRBV3-2) to TRBJ2-7, with 7 positions matching TRBD2. Per the germline V gene, CDR1 is LGHDT and CDR2 is YNNKEL (reference sequence). The CDR3 sequence is 15 residues long. V dropped 2 bases and J dropped 4; count of bases not matched to a gene: 8. This chain's CDR3 is CASSQYPGGGYEQYF. The CDR3 DNA reads as TGTGCCAGCAGCCAATATCCGGGGGGAGGTTACGAGCAGTACTTC.

The chain uses TRBV6-5 and TRBJ1-1; no definite D call. The V end lost 7 bases, the J end lost 1 base, and 10 bases lay between the germline ends. This CDR3 has 13 residues. Germline V gene lookup returns CDR1 MNHEY and CDR2 SVGAGI. CDR3 sequence reads: CASTQVQNTEAFF. The CDR3 nucleotides are TGTGCCAGCACCCAAGTACAGAACACTGAAGCTTTCTTT.

The chain carries TRBV7-9 and TRBJ1-1, with 7 bases fitting TRBD1. The length of the CDR3 is 15 residues. J was trimmed by 3 bases and V by 1 base; bases with no gene match: 5. Germline V gene sequence: CDR1 SEHNR, CDR2 FQNEAQ (reference sequence). This chain's CDR3 is CASSLGRGLDTEAFF. The CDR3 region has the DNA TGTGCCAGCAGCTTAGGTAGGGGGCTCGACACTGAAGCTTTCTTT.

V usage is TRBV11-3 and J usage is TRBJ2-1; TRBD1 might be the D (5 bases). The CDR3 is 14 amino acids. Trimming removed 8 bases from V and 5 bases from J, with 16 bases in between. From germline, CDR1 is SGHNT and CDR2 YENEEA. CDR3 DNA: TGTGCCAGCGGGGCCTCACCCGGCGACAATGAGCAGTTCTTC. Translation: CASGASPGDNEQFF.